The clone carrying this T cell receptor (beta chain) was found once. These data come from a study of memory CD4+ T cells and cytomegalovirus serostatus. Germline trimming cut 0 bases from V and 6 bases from J; bases unmatched to any gene: 7. CDR1 and CDR2 (germline): SEHNR, FQNEAQ (reference sequence). This CDR3 is 15 amino acids long. Sequencing was performed with immunoSEQ multiplex PCR; in TCRdb, only in-frame clones are kept and a portion is missing. The profile shows around 99,000 clones, around 80% of them singletons. Single viable CD3+CD4+CD8-CD45RO+ cells were sorted as the memory CD4+ T cells.

The origin of this receptor is an adult in good health and CMV-seropositive. The chain recombines TRBV7-9 with TRBJ1-2, with 7 bases identical to TRBD1. What was sequenced was memory CD4+ T cells from blood. The CDR3 nucleotides are TGTGCCAGCAGCTTAGCCCAGGGGGTATCCGATGGCTACACCTTC. It specifies CASSLAQGVSDGYTF.